These 27 T cell receptor beta chains came from one sample sequenced in a study of cytomegalovirus exposure and HLA in healthy donors. A multiplex PCR was run with 60 Vbeta primers and 13 Jbeta primers. This table comes from immunoSEQ multiplex PCR, and its TCRdb copy is limited to in-frame clones, with some not included. The table includes about 250,000 clones, over 90% detected once. The sequenced sample was PBMCs. These receptors all come from a girl aged 2-10 years in good health and CMV-seronegative.

V and J are TRBV4-1 and TRBJ2-2; 10 bases fit TRBD2. CDR1 and CDR2 (germline): MGHRA, YSYEKL. Trimming took 5 bases from V and 3 from J; bases not matched to a gene: 9. The CDR3 totals 17 residues. CDR3 region: CASSFRLAGADTGELFF. The CDR3 nucleotides are TGCGCCAGCAGCTTCCGGCTAGCGGGAGCGGACACCGGGGAGCTGTTTTTT.

The chain has TRBV29-1 and TRBJ2-1; TRBD1 is a possible D gene (6 bases). Trimming shortened V by 7 bases and J by 6 bases, and 13 bases separated the two germline ends. The CDR3 length is 12 residues. From germline, CDR1 is SQVTM and CDR2 ANQGSEA. The CDR3 DNA is TGCAGCGCTTGGGACACCCCCAATGAGCAGTTCTTC. Protein: CSAWDTPNEQFF.

As DNA, the CDR3 is TGCGCCAGCAGCCCACGGTTTTCAGGGGGTGGCCACGAGCAGTACTTC. The encoded protein is CASSPRFSGGGHEQYF. The chain combines TRBV4-1 with TRBJ2-7, with 7 bases fitting TRBD1. V dropped 4 bases and J dropped 5; count of bases not matched to a gene: 14. Germline-derived CDR1 and CDR2 are MGHRA and YSYEKL. The CDR3 is 16 residues long.

The V call is TRBV6-4, the J call TRBJ2-3; TRBD1 agrees at 10 bases. The V gene end was trimmed by 3 bases and the J gene end by 5 bases; junction bases not matched to a gene: 5. Germline V CDR1 and CDR2: MRHNA, SNTAGT. The length of the CDR3 is 15 residues. CDR3 coding DNA: TGTGCCAGCAGTGAGGGACAGGGGTTTCGAGATACGCAGTATTTT. This encodes CASSEGQGFRDTQYF.

The J gene is TRBJ2-5, the V gene TRBV5-4; TRBD2 matches at 8 bases. There are 15 residues in the CDR3. V gave up 0 bases and J gave up 5 bases; unmatched junction bases: 6. In germline, CDR1 is SGHNT, CDR2 YYREEE (reference sequence). The CDR3 region is CASSLGARGGETQYF. In DNA, the CDR3 is TGTGCCAGCAGCTTGGGAGCCCGGGGGGGGGAGACCCAGTACTTC.

The J gene is TRBJ2-6, the V gene TRBV4-1; tentative D call: TRBD2 (5 bases). V lost 1 base and J lost 0, with 10 bases in between. The CDR3 has 17 residues. Germline V gene lookup returns CDR1 MGHRA and CDR2 YSYEKL. The CDR3 DNA is TGCGCCAGCAGCCAAGTTGGAGGCCACTCTGGGGCCAACGTCCTGACTTTC. It is translated as CASSQVGGHSGANVLTF.

This chain links TRBV7-8 with TRBJ2-3, with D possibly being TRBD1 (6 bases). Deletions cut 5 bases from V and 3 bases from J, with 24 bases between. The germline V gene encodes CDR1 SGHVS and CDR2 FQNEAQ. The CDR3 consists of 18 residues. The CDR3 DNA reads TGTGCCAGCAGCCGAATCGCCCCGGTCTCCAGGGGAACAGATACGCAGTATTTT. Its translation is CASSRIAPVSRGTDTQYF.

J is TRBJ2-5 and V is TRBV27, with no clear D. Germline-derived CDR1 and CDR2 are MNHEY and SMNVEV (reference sequence). The CDR3 covers 17 residues. V was cut by 3 bases and J by 1 base, with 18 bases left in between. The CDR3 DNA reads as TGTGCCAGCAGTTTCCGCCCCCCCCCTTGGAGCCAAGAGACCCAGTACTTC. This sequence encodes CASSFRPPPWSQETQYF.

The chain's CDR3 is CASSLDLGQGGETQYF. Here the CDR3 DNA reads TGTGCCAGCAGTTTAGACCTGGGACAGGGAGGAGAGACCCAGTACTTC. J is TRBJ2-5 and V is TRBV28, with TRBD1 matching over 9 bases. Germline V gene data show CDR1 as MDHEN and CDR2 as SYDVKM. The CDR3 is 16 amino acids. J lost 4 bases, V lost 2 bases, and 8 bases had no gene match.

The gene calls are TRBV6-5 and TRBJ1-5, with 7 bases aligning to TRBD1. V was pared by 2 bases and J by 4 bases, with 2 bases of the junction left unmatched. Looked up from germline, CDR1 is MNHEY and CDR2 is SVGAGI. The CDR3 extends over 14 amino acids. CDR3 region: CASSYRGPNQPQHF. Written as DNA, the CDR3 is TGTGCCAGCAGTTACAGGGGGCCAAATCAGCCCCAGCATTTT.

This chain uses TRBV6-5 with TRBJ2-2; D is undetermined. The V end was cut by 3 bases, the J end by 6 bases, with 8 bases between. CDR1 is MNHEY, CDR2 SVGAGI, per germline. The CDR3 spans 13 residues. The CDR3 DNA reads as TGTGCCAGCAGTTATGCGGTATCCGGGGAGCTGTTTTTT. Its translation is CASSYAVSGELFF.

The V call is TRBV6-6, the J call TRBJ2-2, with D unresolved. The germline V gene encodes CDR1 MNHNY and CDR2 SVGAGI (reference sequence). The CDR3 runs 15 residues. Between the trimmed V and J ends, which lost 3 bases and 1 base, there was a span of 9 bases. CDR3 DNA: TGTGCCAGCAGTTATAAAGCCGAGAACACCGGGGAGCTGTTTTTT. It specifies CASSYKAENTGELFF.

V and J are TRBV10-1 and TRBJ2-7; TRBD1 aligns across 7 bases. The V gene's germline CDR1 is WNHNN and CDR2 SYGVQD (reference sequence). CDR3 length equals 13 residues. With V trimmed by 2 bases and J by 5 bases, 3 bases remained unmatched. The CDR3 here is CASSEQGVDEQYF. The CDR3 nucleotides are TGCGCCAGCAGTGAGCAGGGGGTCGACGAGCAGTACTTC.

J is TRBJ2-3 and V is TRBV27; 10 bases agree with TRBD2. Per germline, CDR1 MNHEY and CDR2 SMNVEV (reference sequence). J gave up 6 bases and V 1 base, and 4 bases lay outside the gene matches. This CDR3 is 15 amino acids long. CDR3 residues: CASSLFLAGGDTQYF. In DNA, the CDR3 is TGTGCCAGCAGTTTATTCTTAGCGGGGGGCGATACGCAGTATTTT.

The chain is built from TRBV4-1 and TRBJ1-2, with D unclear. Trimming removed 6 bases at V and 0 bases at J, with 11 bases between. Germline V gene data show CDR1 as MGHRA and CDR2 as YSYEKL. CDR3 length: 14 residues. DNA for the CDR3: TGCGCCAGCAGTACAGCCATTTCTAACTATGGCTACACCTTC. Its translation is CASSTAISNYGYTF.

The chain combines TRBV11-3 with TRBJ2-2; 8 positions match TRBD1. The CDR3 sequence is 17 residues long. With 5 bases clipped from V and 0 bases from J, the junction kept 8 bases outside the gene matches. CDR1 and CDR2 (germline): SGHNT, YENEEA. The CDR3 coding sequence is TGTGCCAGCAGCAAGAATCCGGGACAGGCGAACACCGGGGAGCTGTTTTTT. It codes for CASSKNPGQANTGELFF.

CDR3 sequence reads: CASSLYRGAYEQYF. The CDR3 DNA reads as TGTGCCAGCAGCTTATACCGGGGGGCATACGAGCAGTACTTC. This chain links TRBV7-2 with TRBJ2-7; weak D call: TRBD2 (7 bases). The CDR3 covers 14 residues. Germline V gene sequence: CDR1 SGHTA, CDR2 FQGNSA. The ends were cut back, 2 bases at V and 4 bases at J, with 12 bases in the middle.

The chain carries TRBV4-1 and TRBJ2-7, with D perhaps TRBD2 (5 bases). CDR1 and CDR2 (germline): MGHRA, YSYEKL. CDR3 size: 14 residues. Trimming took off 0 bases at V and 2 bases at J, with 8 bases between the two ends. In DNA form, the CDR3 reads TGCGCCAGCAGCCAAGAACTAGGTACCTACGAGCAGTACTTC. Its translation is CASSQELGTYEQYF.

This sequence joins TRBV5-1 and TRBJ2-7; TRBD1 matches at 7 bases. CDR1 is SGHRS and CDR2 is YFSETQ in the germline V gene. Trimming removed 0 bases from V and 2 bases from J; junction bases left unmatched: 5. The CDR3 sequence is 15 residues long. The CDR3 protein is CASSLGDRPTYEQYF. The CDR3 DNA sequence: TGCGCCAGCAGCTTGGGGGACAGACCAACCTACGAGCAGTACTTC. Full variable domain (remainder filled in from reference TRBV5-1 and TRBJ2-7): KAGVTQTPRYLIKTRGQQVTLSCSPISGHRSVSWYQQTPGQGLQFLFEYFSETQRNKGNFPGRFSGRQFSNSRSEMNVSTLELGDSALYLCASSLGDRPTYEQYFGPGTRLTVT.

The chain carries TRBV7-2 and TRBJ2-7; 8 bases line up with TRBD1. V dropped 1 base and J dropped 3; count of bases not matched to a gene: 8. The CDR3 extends over 16 amino acids. Per germline, CDR1 SGHTA and CDR2 FQGNSA. DNA of the CDR3: TGTGCCAGCAGCTTAGACTCCGGGACAGGCCGCTACGAGCAGTACTTC. Protein product: CASSLDSGTGRYEQYF.

The chain is built from TRBV29-1 and TRBJ1-2, with TRBD1 as a possible D gene (5 bases). The CDR3 contains 13 residues. V was trimmed by 2 bases and J by 8 bases, leaving 15 bases between them. Germline V gene lookup returns CDR1 SQVTM and CDR2 ANQGSEA. CDR3 coding DNA: TGCAGCGTTGAAAAAAGGGGAGGAGGAGGCTACACCTTC. It translates to CSVEKRGGGGYTF.

V and J are TRBV2 and TRBJ2-7; 10 positions match TRBD1. This CDR3 has 15 residues. The germline V gene encodes CDR1 SNHLY and CDR2 FYNNEI. V lost 11 bases to trimming and J lost 1 base; unmatched junction nucleotides: 11. The CDR3 loop is CAGRDRGSGSYEQYF. DNA of the CDR3: TGTGCCGGCCGGGACAGGGGAAGTGGGTCCTACGAGCAGTACTTC.

The chain links TRBV7-2 to TRBJ2-1, with 8 bases fitting TRBD2. The CDR3 is 15 residues long. Per germline, CDR1 SGHTA and CDR2 FQGNSA. V dropped 1 base and J dropped 5; count of bases not matched to a gene: 4. The CDR3 loop reads CASSLGTAGDNEQFF. In DNA, the CDR3 is TGTGCCAGCAGCTTAGGCACAGCGGGGGACAATGAGCAGTTCTTC.

The J gene is TRBJ2-2, the V gene TRBV7-2, with 9 bases that match TRBD2. With 1 base clipped from V and 0 bases from J, the junction kept 3 bases outside the gene matches. The CDR3 is 17 amino acids. Germline V gene lookup returns CDR1 SGHTA and CDR2 FQGNSA. The chain's CDR3 is CASSLGAGGANTGELFF. CDR3 coding DNA: TGTGCCAGCAGCTTAGGGGCGGGAGGGGCGAACACCGGGGAGCTGTTTTTT. Variable domain in full (rest from reference TRBV7-2 and TRBJ2-2): GAGVSQSPSNKVTEKGKDVELRCDPISGHTALYWYRQSLGQGLEFLIYFQGNSAPDKSGLPSDRFSAERTGGSVSTLTIQRTQQEDSAVYLCASSLGAGGANTGELFFGEGSRLTVL.

Note on this clone: Distinct nucleotide sequences in the sample also encode this CDR3. The chain links TRBV2 to TRBJ2-3; 7 nucleotides align to TRBD2. Germline V gene data show CDR1 as SNHLY and CDR2 as FYNNEI. Trimming removed 6 bases from V and 1 base from J; junction bases left unmatched: 1. CDR3 size: 13 residues. The CDR3 sequence is CASRAGGTDTQYF. The CDR3 DNA reads as TGTGCCAGCAGGGCGGGGGGCACAGATACGCAGTATTTT.

V is TRBV4-1 and J is TRBJ2-7; D is possibly TRBD1 (6 bases). Trimming removed 3 bases at V and 4 bases at J, with 13 bases between. The germline V gene encodes CDR1 MGHRA and CDR2 YSYEKL. The CDR3 length is 14 residues. CDR3 loop: CASSHPWGTYEQYF. The CDR3 region has the DNA TGCGCCAGCAGCCATCCGTGGGGGACATACGAGCAGTACTTC.

This rearrangement joins TRBV28 to TRBJ2-1, with D unclear. The CDR3 sequence is 16 residues long. V lost 6 bases, J lost 7 bases, and 22 bases lay in between. In germline, CDR1 is MDHEN, CDR2 SYDVKM. For the CDR3, the DNA is TGTGCCAGCAGCCCAGGCTGGTCGCCCCCCTGGAATGAGCAGTTCTTC. Amino acids: CASSPGWSPPWNEQFF.